These 18 T cell receptor beta chains share one sample of origin, sequenced in a study of T cells in Graves' hyperthyroidism and ophthalmopathy. RNA transcripts served as the template for amplifying TCR beta CDR3 regions. Primed by the HTBI set, a first-round RT-PCR was run on the TCR CDR3. TCRdb processed the multiplex PCR reads anew with MiXCR; each CDR3 protein has one entry. The profile shows about 500,000 distinct CDR3 sequences, roughly 17% of them singletons. Material for sequencing was blood. Source of these receptors: a woman aged 18-30 years with Graves' hyperthyroidism.

The rearrangement links TRBV5-1 to TRBJ2-5; 10 bases are a match to TRBD2. J gave up 0 bases and V 7 bases, and 9 bases lay outside the gene matches. Germline V gene data show CDR1 as SGHRS and CDR2 as YFSETQ. There are 16 residues in the CDR3. The CDR3 loop is CASGRTSGAYQETQYF. The CDR3 DNA follows: TGCGCCAGCGGACGAACTAGCGGGGCGTACCAAGAGACCCAGTACTTC.

This clonotype was recorded many times. The chain links TRBV28 to TRBJ2-1, with 7 bases identical to TRBD1. The V segment lost 6 bases and the J segment 0 bases; nucleotides outside the gene matches: 8. The CDR3 has 16 residues. Germline V gene lookup returns CDR1 MDHEN and CDR2 SYDVKM. CDR3 region: CASRRQGGSSYNEQFF. The DNA for the CDR3 is TGTGCCAGCAGACGACAGGGTGGGAGCTCCTACAATGAGCAGTTCTTC.

In this sample, this clonotype turned up many times. This chain links TRBV5-1 with TRBJ2-2; D remains unclear. The CDR3 is 15 amino acids. CDR1 SGHRS and CDR2 YFSETQ come from the germline V gene. Trimming took off 4 bases at V and 2 bases at J, with 12 bases between the two ends. CDR3 loop: CASSIENANTGELFF. The CDR3 DNA reads as TGCGCCAGCAGCATAGAGAACGCAAACACCGGGGAGCTGTTTTTT.

The sample holds a few counts of this clonotype. The CDR3 sequence is CASSPMSRIGELFF. DNA of the CDR3: TGTGCCAGCTCACCAATGTCGAGAATCGGGGAGCTGTTTTTT. This chain links TRBV18 with TRBJ2-2; D gene unclear. This CDR3 region has 14 residues. The V end lost 2 bases, the J end lost 7 bases, and 11 bases lay between the germline ends. The germline gives CDR1 KGHSH, CDR2 LQKENI.

V gene TRBV20-1 combines with J gene TRBJ2-5, with 12 positions matching TRBD2. Trimming at V came to 1 base and at J to 1 base, leaving 4 bases not matched to a gene. The CDR3 totals 16 residues. CDR1 is DFQATT, CDR2 SNEGSKA, per germline (reference sequence). The CDR3 loop is CSARGLAGGFQETQYF. CDR3 bases: TGCAGTGCTAGAGGGCTAGCGGGGGGGTTCCAAGAGACCCAGTACTTC.

In its sample, this clonotype was seen many times. The chain employs TRBV7-8 and TRBJ2-3; D is perhaps TRBD2 (6 bases). CDR3 length equals 15 residues. The germline gives CDR1 SGHVS, CDR2 FQNEAQ. Deletions cut 5 bases from V and 1 base from J, with 13 bases between. CDR3 DNA sequence: TGTGCCAGCAGCCTAGGGTGGGGGGGCACAGATACGCAGTATTTT. Amino acids: CASSLGWGGTDTQYF.

This clonotype was recorded a few times. V gene TRBV4-2 combines with J gene TRBJ2-7, with 9 positions matching TRBD2. The CDR3 is made up of 14 amino acids. V lost 1 base and J lost 7; bases outside the gene matches: 5. Per germline, CDR1 LGHNA and CDR2 YNFKEQ. DNA of the CDR3: TGTGCCAGCAGCCAAGGGACTAGCGTTTCGGAGCAGTACTTC. Translation: CASSQGTSVSEQYF.

For the CDR3, the DNA is TGTGCCAGCACCCTCGGACGGAACACAGATACGCAGTATTTT. Translating it yields CASTLGRNTDTQYF. The chain combines TRBV7-3 with TRBJ2-3; D is unclear. Germline V gives CDR1 SGHTA, CDR2 FQGTGA. The germline V and J ends were trimmed by 7 bases and 2 bases, with 13 bases remaining between them. This CDR3 is built from 14 residues. The whole variable domain, remainder taken from reference TRBV7-3 and TRBJ2-3, is GAGVSQTPSNKVTEKGKYVELRCDPISGHTALYWYRQSLGQGPEFLIYFQGTGAADDSGLPNDRFFAVRPEGSVSTLKIQRTERGDSAVYLCASTLGRNTDTQYFGPGTRLTVL.

The rearrangement uses TRBV5-5 and TRBJ2-2; 7 nucleotides line up with TRBD1. This CDR3 has 15 residues. Germline V lookup: CDR1 SGHKS, CDR2 YYEKEE (reference sequence). V lost 3 bases to trimming and J lost 3 bases; unmatched junction nucleotides: 5. CDR3 bases: TGTGCCAGCAGCTCGACAGGGTGGGACACCGGGGAGCTGTTTTTT. Translation gives CASSSTGWDTGELFF.

This clonotype was counted between two and nine times. Compared with germline, one end of the junction differs, possibly owing to a read error. This chain connects TRBV20-1 to TRBJ2-3; 9 nucleotides line up with TRBD2. Germline-derived CDR1 and CDR2 are DFQATT and SNEGSKA (reference sequence). CDR3 size: 16 residues. In DNA form, the CDR3 reads TGCAGTGCTAGTCCCCAGACTAGCGGAGACACATATACGCAGTATTTT. Translating gives CSASPQTSGDTYTQYF.

V and J are TRBV14 and TRBJ2-1; D might be TRBD1 or TRBD2, each matching 5 bases. The germline V gene has CDR1 SGHDN and CDR2 FVKESK. Trimming pared 3 bases from V and 3 bases from J, leaving 21 bases between. The CDR3 covers 18 residues. The CDR3 DNA reads as TGTGCCAGCAGCCAGGGGACCACAACCCACCCATTCTACAATGAGCAGTTCTTC. This gives the protein CASSQGTTTHPFYNEQFF.

The chain's CDR3 is CATTTSGQGAEAFF. CDR3 bases: TGTGCCACCACCACGAGCGGACAGGGCGCTGAAGCTTTCTTT. This chain joins TRBV15 and TRBJ1-1; 8 bases map to TRBD1. V shed 7 bases, J shed 6 bases, and the junction held 10 bases outside the gene matches. Germline loops: CDR1 LNHNV, CDR2 YYDKDF (reference sequence). This CDR3 spans 14 amino acids.

This clonotype was observed a handful of times. The chain recombines TRBV5-6 with TRBJ2-5; D is unresolved. V gave up 2 bases and J gave up 1 base, with 9 bases separating them. The CDR3 has 14 amino acids. Germline V gene lookup returns CDR1 SGHDT and CDR2 YYEEEE. The CDR3 DNA is TGTGCCAGCAGCTTATCACCACTCCAAGAGACCCAGTACTTC. Its translation is CASSLSPLQETQYF.

Ten or more counts support this clonotype. The chain is built from TRBV7-2 and TRBJ2-6, with a possible D match to TRBD1 (5 bases). This CDR3 has 18 amino acids. The germline V gene encodes CDR1 SGHTA and CDR2 FQGNSA. The V end was cut by 2 bases, the J end by 0 bases, with 14 bases between. Here the CDR3 reads CASSLQAGRHSGANVLTF. The DNA of the CDR3 is TGTGCCAGCAGCTTACAGGCAGGGCGGCACTCTGGGGCCAACGTCCTGACTTTC.

Only a few counts were recorded for this clonotype. V and J are TRBV5-1 and TRBJ1-3, with unresolved D. CDR1 is SGHRS, CDR2 YFSETQ, per germline. The CDR3 spans 15 residues. The V and J ends lost 0 bases and 1 base respectively, with 8 bases between them. CDR3 in DNA: TGCGCCAGCAGCTTGGCCGTCGGGTCTGGAAACACCATATATTTT. This translates into CASSLAVGSGNTIYF.

This clonotype was observed a handful of times. V usage is TRBV6-5 and J usage is TRBJ2-6; D remains unclear. Per germline, CDR1 MNHEY and CDR2 SVGAGI. The CDR3 has 16 amino acids. The V and J ends lost 0 bases and 0 bases respectively, with 6 bases between them. CDR3 protein: CASSYSSSSGANVLTF. As DNA, the CDR3 is TGTGCCAGCAGTTACTCGAGTAGCTCTGGGGCCAACGTCCTGACTTTC.

The chain uses TRBV20-1 and TRBJ2-7; D is uncertain. Per the germline V gene, CDR1 is DFQATT and CDR2 is SNEGSKA (reference sequence). V dropped 0 bases and J dropped 3 bases, with 12 bases sitting between them. This CDR3 has 14 amino acids. CDR3 nucleotide sequence: TGCAGTGCTAGAGATCCCCGCGGAGACTACGAGCAGTACTTC. Translation: CSARDPRGDYEQYF.

V usage is TRBV28 and J usage is TRBJ2-1; 16 bases are shared with TRBD2. CDR1 MDHEN and CDR2 SYDVKM come from the germline V gene. V gave up 4 bases and J gave up 7 bases; unmatched junction bases: 16. The CDR3 is 20 amino acids. In DNA form, the CDR3 reads TGTGCCAGCAGTTACAGCACGGGACTAGCGGGAGGGTATGGGAAGAATGAGCAGTTCTTC. It is translated as CASSYSTGLAGGYGKNEQFF.